This T cell receptor beta chain originates from a study of T cells in tuberculosis listed by TCRdb under 2018. Regarding the research as a whole: The study combined CD1B tetramers and high-throughput TCR immunosequencing to characterize T cells specific for the mycobacterial lipid antigen glucose monomycolate (GMM). With under twelve people per group, a South African clinical cohort compared IGRA-negative adolescents, IGRA-positive adolescents with latent tuberculosis, and adults with active tuberculosis. PBMC from patients with active tuberculosis were archived either before the start of standard anti-tuberculosis treatment or within 7 days of starting that treatment. Points the paper makes about the study in general: The smaller NN-distances were partly driven by shorter CDR3-alpha lengths in active tuberculosis patients, and the difference for TCR-beta did not reach statistical significance. With the diverse GMM-specific repertoire as input, a classifier achieved more than 85% accuracy (AUROC around 0.88), whereas GEM motif frequencies as input gave more than 55% accuracy. Which clinical samples got chosen depended on the availability of cryopreserved specimens, and the active tuberculosis cases were adults, whereas the controls were adolescents. Active tuberculosis TCR-alpha repertoires showed smaller mean NN-distances to GMM-specific TCRs than IGRA-negative controls, suggesting clonal expansion of these TCRs.

The time point label, as the study defines it: new active TB diagnosis, blood taken before or within 7 days of starting treatment. The active tuberculosis patients were newly diagnosed, HIV-seronegative South African adults aged 18 years or older. Confirmation of active tuberculosis was based on positive sputum smear microscopy and/or a positive M. tuberculosis culture. Immunosequencing was performed on unsorted cryopreserved PBMC and covered 75,000 to 100,000 T cells per clinical donor on average. To note about this clone: Its antigen is still unknown. There are no base qualities to consult, and no much larger clone falls within one base.

The immunoSEQ multiplex PCR assay was used to generate TCR libraries, with TCR-beta and/or TCR-alpha/delta assays applied to each sample. The amplified TCR libraries were sequenced on the Illumina high-throughput platform. Under the source paper's analysis protocol: Clustering and dimensionality reduction were performed using pairwise TCRdist distances among GMM-specific receptors from ex vivo sorted or in vitro expanded T cells. The score assigned to each clinical repertoire was mean NN-distance, meaning the average TCRdist to the nearest 10% of tetramer-positive reference sequences. To compute GEM TCR motif frequency, the fraction of unique TCRs matching known GEM sequences by V/J usage and CDR3 length was calculated. Linear discriminant analysis with leave-one-out cross-validation, implemented in scikit-learn, was used to classify active tuberculosis. TCRdb's version of the immuneACCESS table is confined to in-frame rearrangements and falls short of the full clone set. An unresolved V gene accounts for under half of the shortfall where checked; the remainder is of unknown origin. The D gene and trimming were derived from the DNA, and the V and J assignments and clone size from that table. This sample has 30,000 to 40,000 clones in its table, and more than 85% of those were observed once. The ten top clones hold roughly 2.3% of the sample.

The sequenced sample was PBMCs, obtained at tuberculosis diagnosis. The source is an adult with tuberculosis.

The nucleotides read TGTGCCAGCAGCCCGACAGGGAGGAGGAACAATGAGCAGTTCTTC. This encodes CASSPTGRRNNEQFF. This chain joins TRBV5-6 to TRBJ2-1; 7 matching bases give a weak D call of TRBD1. V is pared back by 4 bases and J by 5 bases, with 16 bases lying between the germline termini. The CDR3 sequence holds 15 residues, the cysteine and phenylalanine included. The DNA shown is the 45-base CDR3, in frame from base 1. CDR1 SGHDT and CDR2 YYEEEE were looked up in the germline V gene. The full variable domain, with segments outside the CDR3 supplied by the reference TRBV5-6 and TRBJ2-1 proteins, appears as DAGVTQSPTHLIKTRGQQVTLRCSPKSGHDTVSWYQQALGQGPQFIFQYYEEEERQRGNFPDRFSGHQFPNYSSELNVNALLLGDSALYLCASSPTGRRNNEQFFGPGTRLTVL.